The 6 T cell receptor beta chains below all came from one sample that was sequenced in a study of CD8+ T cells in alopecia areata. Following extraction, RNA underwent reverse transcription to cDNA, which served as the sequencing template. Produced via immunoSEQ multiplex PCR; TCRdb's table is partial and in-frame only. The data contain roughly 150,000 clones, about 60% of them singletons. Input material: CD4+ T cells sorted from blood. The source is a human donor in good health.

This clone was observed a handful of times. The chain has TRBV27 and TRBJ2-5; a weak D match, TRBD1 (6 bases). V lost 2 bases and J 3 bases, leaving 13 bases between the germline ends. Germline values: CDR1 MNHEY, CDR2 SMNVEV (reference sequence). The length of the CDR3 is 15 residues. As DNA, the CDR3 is TGTGCCAGCAGTTTAGGGGGCGGCAGGGAAGAGACCCAGTACTTC. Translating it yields CASSLGGGREETQYF.

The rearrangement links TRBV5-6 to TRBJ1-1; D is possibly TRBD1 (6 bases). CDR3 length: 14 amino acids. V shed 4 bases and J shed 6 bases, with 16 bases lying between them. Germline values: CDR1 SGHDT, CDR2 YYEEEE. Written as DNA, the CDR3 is TGTGCCAGCAGCCGACTCGACAGGAGCCCTGAAGCTTTCTTT. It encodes CASSRLDRSPEAFF. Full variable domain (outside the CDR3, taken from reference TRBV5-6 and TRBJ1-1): DAGVTQSPTHLIKTRGQQVTLRCSPKSGHDTVSWYQQALGQGPQFIFQYYEEEERQRGNFPDRFSGHQFPNYSSELNVNALLLGDSALYLCASSRLDRSPEAFFGQGTRLTVV.

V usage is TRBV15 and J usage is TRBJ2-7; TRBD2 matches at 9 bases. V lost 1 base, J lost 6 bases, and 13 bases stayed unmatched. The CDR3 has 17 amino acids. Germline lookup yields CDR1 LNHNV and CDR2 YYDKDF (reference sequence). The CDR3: CATSRASGATFNGEQYF. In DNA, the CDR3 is TGTGCCACCAGCAGAGCTAGCGGGGCTACCTTCAATGGCGAGCAGTACTTC.

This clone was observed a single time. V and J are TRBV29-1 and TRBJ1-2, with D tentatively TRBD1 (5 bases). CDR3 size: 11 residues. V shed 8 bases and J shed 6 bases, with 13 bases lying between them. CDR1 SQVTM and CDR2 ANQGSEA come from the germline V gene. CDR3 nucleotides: TGCAGCTCGGTGGGACCCCATGGCTACACCTTC. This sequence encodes CSSVGPHGYTF.

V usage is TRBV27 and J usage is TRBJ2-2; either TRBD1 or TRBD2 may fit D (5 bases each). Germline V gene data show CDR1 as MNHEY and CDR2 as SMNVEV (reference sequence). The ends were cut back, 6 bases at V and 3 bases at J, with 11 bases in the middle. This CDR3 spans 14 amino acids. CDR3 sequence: CASRGRADTGELFF. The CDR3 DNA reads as TGTGCCAGCAGGGGGCGGGCGGACACCGGGGAGCTGTTTTTT.

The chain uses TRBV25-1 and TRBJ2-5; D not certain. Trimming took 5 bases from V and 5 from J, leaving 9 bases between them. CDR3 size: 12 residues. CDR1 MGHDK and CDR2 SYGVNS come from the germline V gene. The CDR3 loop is CASSLGRETQYF. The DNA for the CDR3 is TGTGCCAGCAGTTTAGGGCGGGAGACCCAGTACTTC.